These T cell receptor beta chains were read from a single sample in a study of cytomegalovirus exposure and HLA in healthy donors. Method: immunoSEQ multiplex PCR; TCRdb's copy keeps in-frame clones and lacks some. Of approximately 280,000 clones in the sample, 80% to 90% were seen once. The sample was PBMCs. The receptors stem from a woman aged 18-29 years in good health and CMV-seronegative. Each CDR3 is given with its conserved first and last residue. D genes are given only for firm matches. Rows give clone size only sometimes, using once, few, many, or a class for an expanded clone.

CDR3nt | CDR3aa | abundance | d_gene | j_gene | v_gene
TGCACCAGCAGCTCCGGGACAGAGAACACCGGGGAGCTGTTTTTT | CTSSSGTENTGELFF | once | . | TRBJ2-2 | TRBV1
TGTGCCAGCAGCTTGGCCGGGGTTGGGGCCAACGTCCTGACTTTC | CASSLAGVGANVLTF | . | . | TRBJ2-6 | TRBV5-6
TGTGCCAGCAGCCCCGTGTCGAGGACAGGGAATTCACCCCTCCACTTT | CASSPVSRTGNSPLHF | . | TRBD1 | TRBJ1-6 | TRBV11-2
TGTGCCTCGATACAGGGCTACGAGCAGTACTTC | CASIQGYEQYF | . | . | TRBJ2-7 | TRBV30
TGTGCCAGCAGCCAGACTAGCGTGGATACGCAGTATTTT | CASSQTSVDTQYF | . | TRBD2 | TRBJ2-3 | TRBV5-6
TGTGCCAGCAGCTTAGGCGGTAGTGTCTACGAGCAGTACTTC | CASSLGGSVYEQYF | . | . | TRBJ2-7 | TRBV11-2
TGTGCCAGCAGCTTAGCGGGGGGGCCTAATGAGCAGTTCTTC | CASSLAGGPNEQFF | few | . | TRBJ2-1 | TRBV7-6
TGTGCCAGCAGTACGGACAGGGTCGTCATGAACACTGAAGCTTTCTTT | CASSTDRVVMNTEAFF | . | TRBD1 | TRBJ1-1 | TRBV27
TGTGCCAGCAGCCCGAGGCAGGGGGGCCCCTACGAGCAGTACTTC | CASSPRQGGPYEQYF | few | . | TRBJ2-7 | TRBV5-6
TGTGCCAGCAGCTTCTACAGGCCTAATGCCGGGCCTGAGGGCTACACCTTC | CASSFYRPNAGPEGYTF | . | . | TRBJ1-2 | TRBV7-8
TGTGCCTGGAGCAACCAGGGCTCTGGAAACACCATATATTTT | CAWSNQGSGNTIYF | . | . | TRBJ1-3 | TRBV30
TGTGCCAGCAGTTCGGGACAAAATAATTCACCCCTCCACTTT | CASSSGQNNSPLHF | . | . | TRBJ1-6 | TRBV5-6
TGTGCCAGTAGTACCACAGTGGCCGGGGAGCTGTTTTTT | CASSTTVAGELFF | . | . | TRBJ2-2 | TRBV19
TGTGCCAGCAGTTTTGCCCAAGCCGGGAACACTGAAGCTTTCTTT | CASSFAQAGNTEAFF | . | . | TRBJ1-1 | TRBV27
TGTGCCAGCAGCTGGCGGGGGGGGATCTCCTACGAGCAGTACTTC | CASSWRGGISYEQYF | . | TRBD2 | TRBJ2-7 | TRBV11-2
TGTGCCATCAGTGAGACCTTAGCGGGGGCAGGCACAGATACGCAGTATTTT | CAISETLAGAGTDTQYF | . | TRBD2 | TRBJ2-3 | TRBV10-3
TGTGCCAGCAGCGCACCCGGGACTAGTCCCGGGGAGCTGTTTTTT | CASSAPGTSPGELFF | . | TRBD2 | TRBJ2-2 | TRBV9
TGTGCCAGCAGCCCCTGGCCCAGGGCAGATACGCAGTATTTT | CASSPWPRADTQYF | . | . | TRBJ2-3 | TRBV21-1
TGTGCCAGCCTACACAGGGTTGGGGCCAATCAGCCCCAGCATTTT | CASLHRVGANQPQHF | . | . | TRBJ1-5 | TRBV19
TGTGCCAGCAGGGGGGGGTGGGGTGAAAAACTGTTTTTT | CASRGGWGEKLFF | . | . | TRBJ1-4 | TRBV6-6
TGTGCCAGCAGTTTAAGGGGGAGCGGGGAGCTGTTTTTT | CASSLRGSGELFF | . | . | TRBJ2-2 | TRBV27
TGTGCCAGCAGCCCGGGACAGGGGGAGGGCACTGAAGCTTTCTTT | CASSPGQGEGTEAFF | . | TRBD1 | TRBJ1-1 | TRBV11-2
TGTGCCAGCAGTACGGGACTAGCGGGGAGAAATGAGCAGTTCTTC | CASSTGLAGRNEQFF | . | TRBD2 | TRBJ2-1 | TRBV28
TGTGCCTGGAGTGTAGGGCAGGGCTCTAGAGAAAAACTGTTTTTT | CAWSVGQGSREKLFF | . | . | TRBJ1-4 | TRBV30
TGTGCCAGCAGCCCTGGGACAGGAGCCTACAATGAGCAGTTCTTC | CASSPGTGAYNEQFF | . | TRBD1 | TRBJ2-1 | TRBV7-3
TGCGCCAGCAGCTTTAGCTCTAGTGACTATGGCTACACCTTC | CASSFSSSDYGYTF | . | . | TRBJ1-2 | TRBV5-1
TGTGCCAGCAGGGCCGACAGGGTAGAGACTTCACCCCTCCACTTT | CASRADRVETSPLHF | . | TRBD1 | TRBJ1-6 | TRBV2
TGTGCCACCAGCAGAGCGTTTGGGACAGCTACTGAAGCTTTCTTT | CATSRAFGTATEAFF | . | TRBD1 | TRBJ1-1 | TRBV15
TGTGCCAGTAGCCCCGGACAGGGCCTTAATGAAAAACTGTTTTTT | CASSPGQGLNEKLFF | . | TRBD1 | TRBJ1-4 | TRBV19
TGTGCCAGCACCCCGACTAGCGGGGGGTGGGTGGGCCAAGAGACCCAGTACTTC | CASTPTSGGWVGQETQYF | . | TRBD2 | TRBJ2-5 | TRBV2
TGCAGCGTTGATAGGACAGGAGCCTCCTACAATGAGCAGTTCTTC | CSVDRTGASYNEQFF | once | TRBD1 | TRBJ2-1 | TRBV29-1
TGTGCCAGCAACCTAGGACAGGGCCCCTCCGAAGCTTTCTTT | CASNLGQGPSEAFF | . | TRBD1 | TRBJ1-1 | TRBV6-6
TGTGCCAGCACCCCTTTCGCGGATACTGAAGCTTTCTTT | CASTPFADTEAFF | . | . | TRBJ1-1 | TRBV6-6
TGTGCCAGCAGTGTACCGGGACTAGTGCCCTATGAGCAGTTCTTC | CASSVPGLVPYEQFF | . | TRBD2 | TRBJ2-1 | TRBV6-1
TGTGCCAGCAGCGTAGGGTTAGGGACAGGGGGCTACGAGCAGTACTTC | CASSVGLGTGGYEQYF | . | TRBD1 | TRBJ2-7 | TRBV9
TGTGCCAGCAGTTACTTTCAGGGGGGCCTGAACTATGGCTACACCTTC | CASSYFQGGLNYGYTF | . | TRBD1 | TRBJ1-2 | TRBV6-6
TGTGCCACCAGCAGAGATAACAGGCTGCCTAATCAGCCCCAGCATTTT | CATSRDNRLPNQPQHF | . | . | TRBJ1-5 | TRBV15
TGTGCCAGCAGCCCCAACGGGGATACCGTAAACATTCAGTACTTC | CASSPNGDTVNIQYF | once | . | TRBJ2-4 | TRBV7-9
TGCGCCAGCAGCTTGGTTCCGGGGGGGTATGAGCAGTACTTC | CASSLVPGGYEQYF | . | TRBD2 | TRBJ2-7 | TRBV5-1
TGCGCCAGCAGCACGGGACAGGGAAGGGCGCTCGAGCAGTACTTC | CASSTGQGRALEQYF | . | TRBD1 | TRBJ2-7 | TRBV5-1
TGTGCCAGCAAGACCCCAGGCGCACTTCGCAATCAGCCCCAGCATTTT | CASKTPGALRNQPQHF | . | . | TRBJ1-5 | TRBV6-6
TGTGCCACCAGCCATACTGAACTCCTAGTCACAGATACGCAGTATTTT | CATSHTELLVTDTQYF | . | . | TRBJ2-3 | TRBV15
TGCGCCAGCAGCTTGGAGGGACAGAGCTCTGGAAACACCATATATTTT | CASSLEGQSSGNTIYF | . | TRBD1 | TRBJ1-3 | TRBV5-1
TGTGCCAGCAGTTACTCGATGGGCACCAATAATTCACCCCTCCACTTT | CASSYSMGTNNSPLHF | . | . | TRBJ1-6 | TRBV6-5
TGCGCCAGTAGGACAGGGGGTTCACCCCTCCACTTT | CASRTGGSPLHF | . | TRBD1 | TRBJ1-6 | TRBV5-1
TGTGCCAGCAGCTTTTCAGGGGAGCGCACTGAAGCTTTCTTT | CASSFSGERTEAFF | . | . | TRBJ1-1 | TRBV7-3
TGTGCCAGCAGGGACCCTCCAGGGACTACTAATGAAAAACTGTTTTTT | CASRDPPGTTNEKLFF | . | . | TRBJ1-4 | TRBV11-2
TGTGCCAGCAGCCCGGGGACAGTTTACGAGCAGTACTTC | CASSPGTVYEQYF | . | TRBD1 | TRBJ2-7 | TRBV9
TGTGCCAGCAGCCGCGATCCTAACACTGAAGCTTTCTTT | CASSRDPNTEAFF | . | . | TRBJ1-1 | TRBV6-5
TGCGCCAGCAGCTTGACTCCGAGGGTGGGTGAAAACACCATATATTTT | CASSLTPRVGENTIYF | . | . | TRBJ1-3 | TRBV5-1
TGTGCCAGCAGCCAAGGGCTCGGATTGCAGGGAGGGAACACTGAAGCTTTCTTT | CASSQGLGLQGGNTEAFF | . | . | TRBJ1-1 | TRBV4-2
TGCGCCAGCAGCCAAGATCCAGGGAGGGAGAATCAGCCCCAGCATTTT | CASSQDPGRENQPQHF | . | . | TRBJ1-5 | TRBV4-1
TGCGCCAGCAAGGGGCTAGCGGGTTACAATGAGCAGTTCTTC | CASKGLAGYNEQFF | . | TRBD2 | TRBJ2-1 | TRBV5-1
TGTGCCAGCAGGCAATACAACAGGGTTAGCGGGGAGCTGTTTTTT | CASRQYNRVSGELFF | once | . | TRBJ2-2 | TRBV5-4
TGTGCCAGCAGCTTAAGGGGATCCACTGAAGCTTTCTTT | CASSLRGSTEAFF | . | . | TRBJ1-1 | TRBV11-2
TGTGCCAGGGCCACCAACACAGATACGCAGTATTTT | CARATNTDTQYF | . | . | TRBJ2-3 | TRBV7-2
TGTGCCAGTAGGGACAGGGGGCACGGCGGGGAGCTGTTTTTT | CASRDRGHGGELFF | . | TRBD1 | TRBJ2-2 | TRBV19
TGTGCCAGCAGCTTCACAGGGGGCGCGGTCACTGAAGCTTTCTTT | CASSFTGGAVTEAFF | . | TRBD1 | TRBJ1-1 | TRBV11-2
TGCGCCAGCAGCTTGAGGGGGCCCGACGGCAATTCACCCCTCCACTTT | CASSLRGPDGNSPLHF | . | TRBD1 | TRBJ1-6 | TRBV5-1